The 9 T cell receptor beta chains listed next were all sequenced from one sample in a study of identical twins. From the 5' RACE reads, TCRdb called clonotypes with MiXCR, one entry per CDR3 protein. The repertoire holds approximately 600,000 distinct CDR3 sequences, just over 7% seen once, with about 1.6% in the top ten. These data were also reused for a study on yellow fever vaccine responses in identical twins.

Sequenced input: PBMCs. These receptors originate from a woman aged 18-29 years in good health.

A few counts support this clonotype. The chain employs TRBV3-1 and TRBJ2-7; TRBD2 might be the D (5 bases). Trimming cost V 4 bases and J 3 bases, with 13 bases left between them. Looked up from germline, CDR1 is LGHDT and CDR2 is YNNKEL (reference sequence). The CDR3 extends over 14 amino acids. CDR3 DNA sequence: TGTGCCAGCAGCCCGGGGAGCGGAAACTACGAGCAGTACTTC. The encoded protein is CASSPGSGNYEQYF.

This rearrangement joins TRBV28 to TRBJ1-2; weak D call: TRBD1 (6 bases). The CDR3 consists of 13 residues. The germline gives CDR1 MDHEN, CDR2 SYDVKM. Trimming removed 6 bases from V and 4 bases from J, with 12 bases in between. The CDR3 nucleotides read TGTGCCAGCAGCACAGACAGGCTCTATGGCTACACCTTC. Translating it yields CASSTDRLYGYTF.

The V gene is TRBV28, the J gene TRBJ2-1; D might be TRBD1 (5 bases). The CDR3 is 14 amino acids. The V end was cut by 2 bases, the J end by 8 bases, with 13 bases between. Germline CDR1 and CDR2: MDHEN and SYDVKM. Written as DNA, the CDR3 is TGTGCCAGCAGTTTAAGGGGTATTGGGGATGAGCAGTTCTTC. Its protein product is CASSLRGIGDEQFF. The full variable domain, with the rest looked up from reference TRBV28 and TRBJ2-1, is DVKVTQSSRYLVKRTGEKVFLECVQDMDHENMFWYRQDPGLGLRLIYFSYDVKMKEKGDIPEGYSVSREKKERFSLILESASTNQTSMYLCASSLRGIGDEQFFGPGTRLTVL.

In this sample, this clonotype turned up a few times. The chain links TRBV20-1 to TRBJ1-1; D is unresolved. The V gene's germline CDR1 is DFQATT and CDR2 SNEGSKA (reference sequence). V lost 6 bases to trimming and J lost 1 base, with 15 bases between them. The CDR3 has 14 amino acids. CDR3 in amino acids: CSARIISSNTEAFF. The CDR3 region has the DNA TGCAGTGCGAGAATCATCTCTTCGAACACTGAAGCTTTCTTT.

J is TRBJ2-3 and V is TRBV9; the match to TRBD2 covers 9 bases. Germline V gene lookup returns CDR1 SGDLS and CDR2 YYNGEE. CDR3 length equals 16 residues. The V segment lost 0 bases and the J segment 1 base; nucleotides outside the gene matches: 3. The chain's CDR3 is CASSVAAGGGTDTQYF. The DNA for the CDR3 is TGTGCCAGCAGCGTAGCCGCGGGAGGGGGCACAGATACGCAGTATTTT.

This clonotype was detected many times. The chain joins TRBV2 to TRBJ2-2; possibly TRBD2 for D (5 bases). Germline-derived CDR1 and CDR2 are SNHLY and FYNNEI. The length of the CDR3 is 15 residues. The ends were cut back, 2 bases at V and 4 bases at J, with 11 bases in the middle. DNA of the CDR3: TGTGCCAGCAGTGAAATAGGAGGAGTCACCGGGGAGCTGTTTTTT. The encoded protein is CASSEIGGVTGELFF.

In regard to this clonotype: This could be a read error, since a much larger clone is one nucleotide away. This chain connects TRBV12-3 or TRBV12-4 to TRBJ2-1, with 7 bases matching TRBD2. This CDR3 comprises 17 residues. DNA for the CDR3: TGTGCCAGCAGTTTCTCTGCCGGGACTACATCCTACAATAAGCAGTTCTTC. Its protein is CASSFSAGTTSYNKQFF.

In this sample, this clonotype turned up many times. The chain employs TRBV2 and TRBJ2-7; 8 nucleotides agree with TRBD2. The CDR3 sequence is 15 residues long. V gave up 7 bases and J gave up 0 bases; unmatched junction bases: 8. Germline CDR1 reads SNHLY; CDR2 reads FYNNEI. The CDR3 bases are TGTGCCAGCAACGAGCCCCGGGGGGGCTCCTACGAGCAGTACTTC. This translates into CASNEPRGGSYEQYF.

This clonotype was counted many times. The rearrangement joins TRBV9 to TRBJ2-1; the D gene is possibly TRBD2 (7 bases). The CDR3 sequence is 16 residues long. Germline V gene sequence: CDR1 SGDLS, CDR2 YYNGEE. Trimming stripped 4 bases from V and 3 bases from J, with 17 bases between. The CDR3 region has the DNA TGTGCCAGCAGCTTAGAGGGGGGGAGATTCTACAATGAGCAGTTCTTC. Protein product: CASSLEGGRFYNEQFF.